The 28 T cell receptor beta chains below all came from one sample that was sequenced in a study of neurological immune-mediated disorders. TCRdb used MiXCR to reprocess the 5' RACE reads, holding one entry per CDR3 protein. The table has about 59,000 distinct CDR3 sequences, around 24% seen once. Time point denoted: technical triplicate 2. The sequenced sample was PBMCs. Every receptor here comes from a man in his sixties with HTLV-1-associated myelopathy (HAM/TSP).

At least ten counts were recorded for this clonotype. The rearrangement joins TRBV11-2 to TRBJ2-3; D might be TRBD2 (5 bases). V was shortened by 1 base and J by 1 base, with 6 bases between the two germline ends. This CDR3 is built from 14 residues. The germline gives CDR1 SGHAT, CDR2 FQNNGV. CDR3 sequence (DNA): TGTGCCAGCAGCTTAGTCGGGGGCACAGATACGCAGTATTTT. It codes for CASSLVGGTDTQYF.

This clonotype showed up many times. The V and J genes are TRBV20-1 and TRBJ2-3, with D tentatively TRBD1 (5 bases). V dropped 5 bases and J dropped 0 bases, with 15 bases sitting between them. The CDR3 is 15 amino acids. Per germline, CDR1 DFQATT and CDR2 SNEGSKA (reference sequence). CDR3 protein: CSAGAKGRSTDTQYF. In DNA form, the CDR3 reads TGCAGTGCTGGTGCCAAGGGGCGGAGCACAGATACGCAGTATTTT.

This clonotype has a handful of counts. V gene TRBV6-5 combines with J gene TRBJ2-2; TRBD2 matches 7 bases. Germline lookup yields CDR1 MNHEY and CDR2 SVGAGI. With V trimmed by 6 bases and J by 4 bases, 8 bases remained unmatched. This CDR3 region has 15 residues. The CDR3 loop reads CASSLRPGGTGELFF. Written as DNA, the CDR3 is TGTGCCAGCAGCCTACGACCGGGAGGCACCGGGGAGCTGTTTTTT.

DNA for the CDR3: TGCGCCAGCAGTGAGTCTGGGCAACATGTTGGAAACACCATATATTTT. Protein product: CASSESGQHVGNTIYF. The gene calls are TRBV10-2 and TRBJ1-3; D ambiguous. Germline V gives CDR1 WSHSY, CDR2 SAAADI. The CDR3 length is 16 residues. V shed 0 bases and J shed 3 bases, with 12 bases lying between them.

This clonotype has at least ten counts. The chain has TRBV7-2 and TRBJ2-3, with D unclear. With 3 bases removed from V and 6 bases from J, the gap between germline ends came to 13 bases. Germline CDR1 reads SGHTA; CDR2 reads FQGNSA. The CDR3 runs to 14 residues. CDR3 sequence reads: CASSLVGLKDTQYF. For the CDR3, the DNA is TGTGCCAGCAGCTTGGTCGGGTTGAAGGATACGCAGTATTTT.

This clonotype was seen repeatedly, ten times or more. This chain connects TRBV5-6 to TRBJ2-3; 8 nucleotides line up with TRBD2. The CDR3 covers 15 residues. CDR1 and CDR2 (germline): SGHDT, YYEEEE. The V and J ends lost 1 base and 3 bases, in that order; junction bases with no gene match: 4. CDR3 region: CASSLPGRATDTQYF. CDR3 sequence (DNA): TGTGCCAGCAGCTTGCCCGGGAGGGCGACAGATACGCAGTATTTT.

This clonotype was picked up many times. The chain couples TRBV7-2 to TRBJ1-3; no reliable D call. CDR1 is SGHTA and CDR2 is FQGNSA in the germline V gene. The CDR3 consists of 15 residues. Trimming removed 1 base at V and 0 bases at J, with 7 bases between. The DNA for the CDR3 is TGTGCCAGCAGCTTAGGCCCCCCCTCTGGAAACACCATATATTTT. This sequence encodes CASSLGPPSGNTIYF.

This clonotype came up a few times. The rearrangement joins TRBV4-1 to TRBJ2-7, with 7 bases aligning to TRBD1. Germline V lookup: CDR1 MGHRA, CDR2 YSYEKL. The CDR3 is 15 residues long. The junction had 9 bases not matched to a gene; V was cut back by 4 bases and J by 3 bases. The CDR3 region has the DNA TGCGCCAGCAGCCTTTCCGGGACAGCTCACTACGAGCAGTACTTC. Its translation: CASSLSGTAHYEQYF.

At least ten counts were recorded for this clonotype. V and J are TRBV29-1 and TRBJ1-1; the match to TRBD1 covers 9 bases. The junction had 6 bases not matched to a gene; V was cut back by 6 bases and J by 4 bases. CDR3 length equals 13 residues. Germline V gives CDR1 SQVTM, CDR2 ANQGSEA. CDR3 coding DNA: TGCAGCGTCTCGGACAGGGGTGGCACTGAAGCTTTCTTT. As protein: CSVSDRGGTEAFF.

The chain has TRBV25-1 and TRBJ2-5; either TRBD1 or TRBD2 may supply D (5 bases each). Per germline, CDR1 MGHDK and CDR2 SYGVNS. V shed 3 bases and J shed 6 bases, with 17 bases lying between them. The CDR3 contains 15 residues. The CDR3 bases are TGTGCCAGCAGTGATCCAGGGAGAACCCTGCAGACCCAGTACTTC. It translates to CASSDPGRTLQTQYF.

In its sample, this clonotype was seen once. The chain has TRBV12-3 or TRBV12-4 and TRBJ2-3; D possibly corresponds to TRBD2 (6 bases). CDR3 length equals 14 residues. V was pared by 8 bases and J by 6 bases, with 18 bases between. CDR3: CASARRGQRDTQYF. The CDR3 DNA sequence: TGTGCCAGCGCCAGGCGGGGCCAAAGGGATACGCAGTATTTT.

The rearrangement links TRBV5-8 to TRBJ2-2; TRBD2 might be the D (5 bases). The CDR3 is made up of 16 amino acids. V dropped 4 bases and J dropped 3 bases, with 16 bases sitting between them. Germline V gene lookup returns CDR1 SGHTS and CDR2 YDEGEE. For the CDR3, the DNA is TGTGCCAGCAGCCCCTTAGTCGCGGGCCACACCGGGGAGCTGTTTTTT. The encoded protein is CASSPLVAGHTGELFF.

This clonotype came up many times. V gene TRBV12-3 or TRBV12-4 combines with J gene TRBJ2-2; D is tentatively TRBD1 or TRBD2 (6 bases each). V was trimmed by 2 bases and J by 2 bases, leaving 12 bases between them. The CDR3 length is 16 residues. CDR3 protein: CASSLMGGTNTGELFF. Written as DNA, the CDR3 is TGTGCCAGCAGTTTAATGGGGGGCACTAACACCGGGGAGCTGTTTTTT.

This clonotype was observed at least ten times. The chain joins TRBV10-3 to TRBJ2-1; tentative D call: TRBD1 (6 bases). V shed 7 bases and J shed 7 bases, with 11 bases lying between them. This CDR3 contains 12 residues. Per the germline V gene, CDR1 is ENHRY and CDR2 is SYGVKD. Here the CDR3 reads CAITSTGNEQFF. In DNA form, the CDR3 reads TGTGCCATCACCTCTACAGGGAATGAGCAGTTCTTC.

Ten or more counts support this clonotype. V gene TRBV5-1 combines with J gene TRBJ1-4, with D uncertain. V was clipped by 3 bases and J by 6 bases, with 15 bases between them. The CDR3 is made up of 15 amino acids. Looked up from germline, CDR1 is SGHRS and CDR2 is YFSETQ. In DNA, the CDR3 is TGCGCCAGCAGCTGGTCCGGGAGAGGAGATGAAAAACTGTTTTTT. Its translation: CASSWSGRGDEKLFF.

By share of the sample, this clonotype is medium-sized. The J gene is TRBJ2-3, the V gene TRBV5-1; the match to TRBD2 covers 10 bases. Per the germline V gene, CDR1 is SGHRS and CDR2 is YFSETQ. Trimming cost V 6 bases and J 6 bases; bases outside gene matches: 7. This CDR3 is built from 14 residues. CDR3 in amino acids: CASNQGLAMDTQYF. The DNA of the CDR3 is TGCGCCAGCAACCAGGGACTAGCGATGGATACGCAGTATTTT.

This clonotype was seen ten or more times. The chain joins TRBV3-1 to TRBJ2-7; 11 positions agree with TRBD2. Trimming at V came to 1 base and at J to 9 bases, leaving 8 bases not matched to a gene. Germline loops: CDR1 LGHDT, CDR2 YNNKEL (reference sequence). The CDR3 length is 15 residues. CDR3 region: CASSQAPSGRFGQYF. The CDR3 nucleotides are TGTGCCAGCAGCCAAGCCCCTAGCGGGAGGTTCGGGCAGTACTTC.

This clonotype was found many times. The CDR3 DNA is TGCGCCAGCAGGGACACCGCTAATGAAAAACTGTTTTTT. Its translation: CASRDTANEKLFF. V gene TRBV10-2 combines with J gene TRBJ1-4; possibly TRBD1 for D (5 bases). V lost 6 bases to trimming and J lost 3 bases, with 8 bases between them. CDR1 WSHSY and CDR2 SAAADI come from the germline V gene. This CDR3 has 13 amino acids.

This clonotype has ten or more counts. V gene TRBV7-9 combines with J gene TRBJ2-3, with TRBD2 matching 9 bases. CDR1 SEHNR and CDR2 FQNEAQ come from the germline V gene (reference sequence). J lost 9 bases, V lost 4 bases, and 8 bases had no gene match. This CDR3 has 14 residues. In nucleotides, the CDR3 is TGTGCCAGCAGCTCCGGTAGCGGGAGTCGCACGCAGTATTTT. Translation gives CASSSGSGSRTQYF.

This clonotype was found many times. The chain employs TRBV5-1 and TRBJ2-1, with 13 bases identical to TRBD2. V lost 5 bases to trimming and J lost 8 bases; unmatched junction nucleotides: 7. Germline-derived CDR1 and CDR2 are SGHRS and YFSETQ. This CDR3 contains 15 residues. CDR3 bases: TGCGCCAGCAGGACCCGGACTAGCGGGAGTGATGAGCAGTTCTTC. Amino acids: CASRTRTSGSDEQFF.

Remarks on this clonotype: A single base separates this from a much larger clone, so it may be a read error. The chain couples TRBV28 to TRBJ1-2; 8 positions agree with TRBD1. The CDR3 is 14 residues long. Germline V gives CDR1 MDHEN, CDR2 SYDVKM. CDR3 nucleotides: TGTGCCAGCAGTAGACAGGGGATCTCGCCCGGCTGCACCTTC. Protein sequence: CASSRQGISPGCTF.

This clonotype has a count of ten or more. The V call is TRBV18, the J call TRBJ1-2; TRBD1 matches 10 bases. The CDR3 has 17 residues. In germline, CDR1 is KGHSH, CDR2 LQKENI. With 2 bases clipped from V and 4 bases from J, the junction kept 10 bases outside the gene matches. In DNA, the CDR3 is TGTGCCAGCTCACCATCTTCGGGGACAGGGGCAAGCTATGGCTACACCTTC. Translated, it gives CASSPSSGTGASYGYTF.

This clonotype has ten or more counts. The chain recombines TRBV5-1 with TRBJ1-2; TRBD1 matches 8 bases. Germline V gene lookup returns CDR1 SGHRS and CDR2 YFSETQ. Trimming cost V 5 bases and J 6 bases; bases outside gene matches: 6. This CDR3 has 13 amino acids. The CDR3 bases are TGCGCCAGCAGAACAGGGGGAAAAAATGGCTACACCTTC. As protein: CASRTGGKNGYTF.

In its sample, this clonotype was seen many times. This chain connects TRBV12-3 or TRBV12-4 to TRBJ1-1; D is undetermined. The length of the CDR3 is 14 residues. Trimming took off 7 bases at V and 7 bases at J, with 19 bases between the two ends. The CDR3 region is CASISSGGKGEAFF. In DNA form, the CDR3 reads TGTGCCAGCATCAGTAGCGGAGGCAAGGGTGAAGCTTTCTTT.

Ten or more counts support this clonotype. The rearrangement joins TRBV27 to TRBJ2-1; 8 nucleotides match TRBD1. The V and J ends lost 5 bases and 6 bases, in that order; junction bases with no gene match: 12. The CDR3 is 16 residues long. CDR1 and CDR2 (germline): MNHEY, SMNVEV (reference sequence). This CDR3 reads CASSLGATGDRNEQFF. The CDR3 DNA follows: TGTGCCAGCAGTCTGGGGGCGACAGGGGACCGCAATGAGCAGTTCTTC.

This clonotype was counted ten times or more. This chain connects TRBV7-2 to TRBJ2-5; no clear D gene. The ends were cut back, 5 bases at V and 2 bases at J, with 12 bases in the middle. Germline CDR1 and CDR2: SGHTA and FQGNSA. This CDR3 has 14 residues. The CDR3 is CASSPTPAQETQYF. The CDR3 region has the DNA TGTGCCAGCAGCCCAACTCCGGCACAAGAGACCCAGTACTTC.

This clonotype was counted at least ten times. The chain employs TRBV18 and TRBJ2-3; D perhaps matches TRBD1 (6 bases). V gave up 2 bases and J gave up 2 bases, with 11 bases separating them. CDR1 and CDR2 (germline): KGHSH, LQKENI. This CDR3 has 15 amino acids. The chain's CDR3 is CASSPGPGDTDTQYF. CDR3 sequence (DNA): TGTGCCAGCTCACCAGGGCCAGGGGACACAGATACGCAGTATTTT.

This chain uses TRBV4-3 with TRBJ1-1, with D uncertain. This CDR3 contains 15 residues. From germline, CDR1 is LGHNA and CDR2 YSLEER. The V end was cut by 0 bases, the J end by 5 bases, with 13 bases between. The CDR3 reads CASSQEGSGGTEAFF. The CDR3 nucleotides read TGCGCCAGCAGCCAAGAGGGGTCCGGTGGGACTGAAGCTTTCTTT.